Presented here are 23 T cell receptor beta chains from one specimen sequenced in a study of low-dose radiotherapy and immunotherapy resistance in tumors. Priming of first-strand cDNA relied on TRAV- and TRBV-specific primers (covering alpha and beta chains). The TCRs were subjected to amplification over about 20 PCR cycles employing a constant-region primer in conjunction with a V-primer adapter. TCRdb re-called the reads with MiXCR, one entry per CDR3 protein. The sample lists 100,000 or so distinct CDR3 sequences, 9.4% occurring once. As to time point: before trial treatment. Material: PBMCs, obtained before treatment. These receptors all come from a male donor with prostate cancer.

The sample holds many counts of this clonotype. V gene TRBV7-2 combines with J gene TRBJ1-1; D possibly corresponds to TRBD1 (6 bases). Germline lookup yields CDR1 SGHTA and CDR2 FQGNSA. The CDR3 covers 15 residues. Trimming left V 5 bases short and J 7 bases short, with 20 bases between. In DNA form, the CDR3 reads TGTGCCAGCAGCACGCCCGGGGGCGGGATCCATGAAGCTTTCTTT. Residues: CASSTPGGGIHEAFF.

Many counts were recorded for this clonotype. This sequence joins TRBV14 and TRBJ1-1, with TRBD1 matching 7 bases. This CDR3 is built from 18 residues. Germline CDR1 reads SGHDN; CDR2 reads FVKESK. The trim removed 3 bases at V and 0 bases at J, leaving 13 bases unmatched. In DNA, the CDR3 is TGTGCCAGCAGCCACCTAAGATCCCGGACAGGTTTGAACACTGAAGCTTTCTTT. Amino acid sequence: CASSHLRSRTGLNTEAFF.

To note about this clonotype: Just one base apart from a much larger clone, this may be a read error. The gene calls are TRBV6-6 and TRBJ2-5; perhaps TRBD1 as D (6 bases). Germline V gene lookup returns CDR1 MNHNY and CDR2 SVGAGI (reference sequence). The germline V and J ends were trimmed by 6 bases and 4 bases, with 18 bases remaining between them. The CDR3 runs 15 residues. CDR3 loop: CASRPQWGHGETQYF. CDR3 DNA: TGTGCCAGCAGGCCCCAATGGGGGCACGGAGAGACCCAGTACTTC.

This clonotype has at least ten counts. The chain employs TRBV19 and TRBJ1-1; TRBD1 matches 9 bases. The CDR3 loop spans 13 amino acids. V shed 7 bases and J 4 bases; nucleotides not matched to a gene: 4. Germline V CDR1 and CDR2: LNHDA, SQIVND (reference sequence). The CDR3 reads CASIRTGATEAFF. The CDR3 bases are TGTGCCAGTATAAGGACAGGGGCCACTGAAGCTTTCTTT.

The sample holds many counts of this clonotype. This chain joins TRBV5-6 and TRBJ2-5, with no clear D. The CDR3 covers 17 residues. Between the trimmed V and J ends, which lost 0 bases and 2 bases, there was a span of 17 bases. Germline values: CDR1 SGHDT, CDR2 YYEEEE. The CDR3 DNA reads TGTGCCAGCAGCTTGGCGGTTTACCAGGTGCATCAAGAGACCCAGTACTTC. This translates into CASSLAVYQVHQETQYF.

There are many counts of this clonotype. The rearrangement joins TRBV28 to TRBJ2-5; the match to TRBD2 covers 7 bases. The V gene's germline CDR1 is MDHEN and CDR2 SYDVKM. This CDR3 comprises 16 residues. Trimming took 5 bases from V and 1 from J; bases not matched to a gene: 10. CDR3 DNA: TGTGCCAGCAGTCCGCCGCGGGGGAGTACCCAAGAGACCCAGTACTTC. This encodes CASSPPRGSTQETQYF.

This clonotype was recorded many times. The genes are TRBV6-4 and TRBJ2-1; a weak D match, TRBD2 (6 bases). V shed 3 bases and J shed 0 bases, with 12 bases lying between them. The CDR3 has 16 residues. Germline CDR1 and CDR2: MRHNA and SNTAGT. The DNA for the CDR3 is TGTGCCAGCAGTGAAGAAAGCGGGCTCTCCTACAATGAGCAGTTCTTC. Its translation is CASSEESGLSYNEQFF.

This clonotype was seen ten or more times. The V call is TRBV5-1, the J call TRBJ2-1; 11 bases fit TRBD2. Germline CDR1 reads SGHRS; CDR2 reads YFSETQ. V trimming: 0 bases; J trimming: 6 bases; junction bases outside the gene matches: 2. This CDR3 contains 15 residues. As DNA, the CDR3 is TGCGCCAGCAGCTTGGCCGGGACTAGCGGCAATGAGCAGTTCTTC. The encoded protein is CASSLAGTSGNEQFF.

This clonotype came up many times. This chain connects TRBV19 to TRBJ2-5; a possible D gene is TRBD1 (6 bases). Germline assignment: CDR1 LNHDA and CDR2 SQIVND (reference sequence). The CDR3 extends over 13 amino acids. V was trimmed by 6 bases and J by 1 base, leaving 9 bases between them. The CDR3 loop reads CASRRQVQETQYF. The DNA of the CDR3 is TGTGCCAGTAGGAGACAGGTCCAAGAGACCCAGTACTTC.

This clonotype was observed many times. The CDR3 region is CASRGSLSSYNEQFF. Here the CDR3 DNA reads TGTGCCAGCAGGGGGTCCTTGAGCTCCTACAATGAGCAGTTCTTC. This rearrangement joins TRBV6-1 to TRBJ2-1; D unclear. V was pared by 6 bases and J by 0 bases, with 12 bases between. CDR1 and CDR2 from the germline V gene are MNHNS and SASEGT. The CDR3 extends over 15 amino acids.

This clonotype was counted many times. The chain recombines TRBV4-1 with TRBJ2-2; D gene ambiguous. This CDR3 is 14 amino acids long. From germline, CDR1 is MGHRA and CDR2 YSYEKL. V was shortened by 8 bases and J by 0 bases, with 10 bases between the two germline ends. CDR3 bases: TGCGCCAGCGGCGAGCAGGCGAACACCGGGGAGCTGTTTTTT. Translated: CASGEQANTGELFF.

The table lists this clonotype with many counts. This chain links TRBV3-1 with TRBJ2-7; 8 bases agree with TRBD2. Losses at the gene ends were 4 bases for V and 7 bases for J; bases not matched to a gene: 12. The CDR3 length is 15 residues. Germline-derived CDR1 and CDR2 are LGHDT and YNNKEL (reference sequence). The CDR3 region is CASSRSSGRIREQYF. CDR3 DNA: TGTGCCAGCAGCCGCTCCAGCGGGAGAATTCGGGAGCAGTACTTC.

This clonotype was seen at least ten times. The chain is built from TRBV4-2 and TRBJ2-7; D ambiguous. The CDR3 runs 13 residues. The V end lost 4 bases, the J end lost 2 bases, and 9 bases lay between the germline ends. Germline V gene data show CDR1 as LGHNA and CDR2 as YNFKEQ. The CDR3 is CASSPADAYEQYF. CDR3 coding DNA: TGTGCCAGCAGCCCCGCCGATGCCTACGAGCAGTACTTC.

Concerning this clonotype itself: This likely came from a read error, as a far larger clone is one base away. The chain has TRBV28 and TRBJ1-2; the D is unclear. Germline assignment: CDR1 MDHEN and CDR2 SYDVKM. The ends were cut back, 5 bases at V and 4 bases at J, with 17 bases in the middle. The CDR3 extends over 15 amino acids. CDR3 in amino acids: CASSESSGAFYGYTF. CDR3 nucleotides: TGTGCCAGCAGTGAGTCGTCGGGAGCTTTCTATGGCTACACCTTC.

At least ten counts were recorded for this clonotype. This chain connects TRBV7-2 to TRBJ2-5; tentative D call: TRBD2 (6 bases). The CDR3 length is 14 residues. Germline CDR1 is SGHTA and CDR2 is FQGNSA. V was cut by 2 bases and J by 5 bases, with 12 bases left in between. DNA for the CDR3: TGTGCCAGCAGCTTATCGGAGGGACGCGAGACCCAGTACTTC. Translating it yields CASSLSEGRETQYF.

This clonotype was counted many times. The chain uses TRBV19 and TRBJ1-1, with D perhaps TRBD1 (5 bases). V lost 6 bases and J 10 bases, leaving 12 bases between the germline ends. Germline V gene data show CDR1 as LNHDA and CDR2 as SQIVND (reference sequence). CDR3 length equals 11 residues. Here the CDR3 reads CASRQGVRAFF. CDR3 coding DNA: TGTGCCAGTAGGCAGGGAGTGCGAGCTTTCTTT.

This clonotype was seen ten or more times. The chain joins TRBV29-1 to TRBJ2-7; 12 nucleotides match TRBD2. V dropped 3 bases and J dropped 0; count of bases not matched to a gene: 3. Germline V gene data show CDR1 as SQVTM and CDR2 as ANQGSEA. The CDR3 covers 15 residues. In DNA form, the CDR3 reads TGCAGCGTTGAGGGACTAGCGGGCCTCTCCTACGAGCAGTACTTC. Translating it yields CSVEGLAGLSYEQYF.

This clonotype was seen at least ten times. The rearrangement links TRBV7-2 to TRBJ2-1, with 9 bases that match TRBD2. There are 14 residues in the CDR3. The trim removed 5 bases at V and 8 bases at J, leaving 7 bases unmatched. CDR1 SGHTA and CDR2 FQGNSA come from the germline V gene. CDR3 bases: TGTGCCAGCAGCCCCAGTAGCGGGAGAGATGAGCAGTTCTTC. Protein: CASSPSSGRDEQFF.

This clonotype was recorded at least ten times. The chain is built from TRBV5-1 and TRBJ1-3, with D possibly being TRBD1 (5 bases). Germline CDR1 SGHRS, CDR2 YFSETQ. The V end was cut by 4 bases, the J end by 0 bases, with 11 bases between. The CDR3 contains 15 residues. This chain's CDR3 is CASSPSDTSGNTIYF. CDR3 bases: TGCGCCAGCAGCCCATCGGACACCTCTGGAAACACCATATATTTT.

The chain is built from TRBV5-8 and TRBJ1-5; D unresolved. The CDR3 runs to 14 residues. V lost 2 bases to trimming and J lost 0 bases, with 6 bases between them. The germline V gene has CDR1 SGHTS and CDR2 YDEGEE. The CDR3 is CASSFTDSNQPQHF. The CDR3 DNA reads TGTGCCAGCAGCTTTACAGATAGCAATCAGCCCCAGCATTTT.

This clonotype was counted many times. V and J are TRBV7-8 and TRBJ2-4, with TRBD1 matching 7 bases. Unmatched junction bases numbered 5, after V lost 5 bases and J lost 1 base. Per the germline V gene, CDR1 is SGHVS and CDR2 is FQNEAQ. The CDR3 spans 15 residues. The CDR3 DNA follows: TGTGCCAGCAGCCTTCAACAGGGGGCCAAAAACATTCAGTACTTC. Protein product: CASSLQQGAKNIQYF.

This clonotype was seen more than once but under ten times. This may arise from a read error, as a much more abundant clone is one base away. V usage is TRBV7-9 and J usage is TRBJ2-3; TRBD1 matches 7 bases. Germline-derived CDR1 and CDR2 are SEHNR and FQNEAQ (reference sequence). This CDR3 is built from 15 residues. As DNA, the CDR3 is TGTGCCAGCAACTTAGGGGGCAGCCTCACAGATACGCAGTATTTT. This codes for CASNLGGSLTDTQYF.

This clonotype was seen repeatedly, ten times or more. The chain combines TRBV6-5 with TRBJ2-1, with D unclear. CDR3 length equals 14 residues. Trimming stripped 6 bases from V and 5 bases from J, with 14 bases between. CDR1 and CDR2 (germline): MNHEY, SVGAGI. This CDR3 is CASRVGAANNEQFF. DNA for the CDR3: TGTGCCAGCAGGGTTGGTGCCGCAAACAATGAGCAGTTCTTC.